The 30 T cell receptor beta chains below come from one sample, sequenced in a study of T cell responses to AZD1222 COVID-19 vaccine. Sequencing used immunoSEQ multiplex PCR; TCRdb keeps in-frame clones, though not all of them. Among roughly 150,000 clones, approximately 90% were seen once, and the ten largest hold roughly 4.7%. This specimen consisted of peripheral blood, obtained on day 0 of AZD1222 vaccination. These receptors were obtained from an adult in good health.

The V and J genes are TRBV7-6 and TRBJ2-5; D call uncertain. Trimming took off 0 bases at V and 7 bases at J, with 15 bases between the two ends. The CDR3 covers 15 residues. CDR1 and CDR2 (germline): SGHVS, FNYEAQ. CDR3 protein: CASSLARGPRGTQYF. The CDR3 nucleotides are TGTGCCAGCAGCTTAGCGCGTGGGCCCCGAGGGACCCAGTACTTC.

This rearrangement joins TRBV4-2 to TRBJ2-4, with a possible D match to TRBD1 (5 bases). Looked up from germline, CDR1 is LGHNA and CDR2 is YNFKEQ. The V and J ends lost 1 base and 0 bases respectively, with 10 bases between them. This CDR3 is built from 16 residues. Here the CDR3 DNA reads TGTGCCAGCAGCCAAGTCACAGGTCTAGCCAAAAACATTCAGTACTTC. Translation gives CASSQVTGLAKNIQYF.

V usage is TRBV13 and J usage is TRBJ2-7, with TRBD2 matching over 10 bases. CDR3 length: 14 residues. Looked up from germline, CDR1 is PRHDT and CDR2 is FYEKMQ (reference sequence). The V segment lost 5 bases and the J segment 2 bases; nucleotides outside the gene matches: 3. This CDR3 reads CASSQSGRAYEQYF. The DNA for the CDR3 is TGTGCCAGCAGCCAAAGCGGGAGGGCCTACGAGCAGTACTTC. Using reference TRBV13 and TRBJ2-7 for the parts outside the CDR3, the full variable domain is AAGVIQSPRHLIKEKRETATLKCYPIPRHDTVYWYQQGPGQDPQFLISFYEKMQSDKGSIPDRFSAQQFSDYHSELNMSSLELGDSALYFCASSQSGRAYEQYFGPGTRLTVT.

The rearrangement joins TRBV6-1 to TRBJ1-5; TRBD1 is a possible D gene (5 bases). Trimming removed 0 bases from V and 2 bases from J, with 11 bases in between. The V gene's germline CDR1 is MNHNS and CDR2 SASEGT. The CDR3 has 16 amino acids. The CDR3 sequence: CASSEAMGGRNQPQHF. Here the CDR3 DNA reads TGTGCCAGCAGTGAAGCAATGGGGGGTCGCAATCAGCCCCAGCATTTT.

The chain has TRBV16 and TRBJ2-1; D unclear. The CDR3 contains 15 residues. Trimming removed 0 bases at V and 2 bases at J, with 8 bases between. CDR1 and CDR2 (germline): KGHSY, FQNENV. The CDR3 reads CASSQSTRTYNEQFF. CDR3 DNA sequence: TGTGCCAGCAGCCAATCGACACGAACCTACAATGAGCAGTTCTTC.

The CDR3 region has the DNA TGCGCCAGCAGCCAAGATGGCTCTAGCGGGAGATACGAGCAGTACTTC. Protein: CASSQDGSSGRYEQYF. The chain combines TRBV4-3 with TRBJ2-7; 10 positions match TRBD2. Germline-derived CDR1 and CDR2 are LGHNA and YSLEER. CDR3 length equals 16 residues. J lost 4 bases, V lost 0 bases, and 6 bases had no gene match.

J is TRBJ2-1 and V is TRBV6-2 or TRBV6-3, with 9 bases that match TRBD1. CDR3 length: 14 amino acids. Trimming took 2 bases from V and 6 from J; bases not matched to a gene: 2. The germline V gene has CDR1 MNHEY and CDR2 SVGEGT. CDR3 sequence: CASSYLTGGNEQFF. CDR3 nucleotides: TGTGCCAGCAGTTACCTGACAGGGGGCAATGAGCAGTTCTTC.

The chain joins TRBV10-1 to TRBJ1-2; TRBD1 aligns across 9 bases. The germline gives CDR1 WNHNN, CDR2 SYGVQD (reference sequence). Trimming took 5 bases from V and 6 from J; bases not matched to a gene: 10. The CDR3 runs to 15 residues. The CDR3 bases are TGCGCCAGCAGTACCGGACTCGGGACAGGGAATGGCTACACCTTC. It specifies CASSTGLGTGNGYTF.

The V and J genes are TRBV19 and TRBJ1-2; D perhaps matches TRBD1 (6 bases). Germline lookup yields CDR1 LNHDA and CDR2 SQIVND (reference sequence). The V end was cut by 6 bases, the J end by 1 base, with 15 bases between. The CDR3 has 15 residues. The CDR3 loop is CASRDQGFNNYGYTF. The CDR3 DNA reads TGTGCCAGTAGGGATCAGGGGTTCAATAACTATGGCTACACCTTC.

The V gene is TRBV5-1, the J gene TRBJ1-4, with 10 bases that match TRBD1. The junction had 7 bases not matched to a gene; V was cut back by 3 bases and J by 8 bases. The CDR3 loop spans 15 amino acids. From germline, CDR1 is SGHRS and CDR2 YFSETQ. The CDR3 is CASSSRGQGKEKLFF. The CDR3 bases are TGCGCCAGCAGCTCCCGGGGACAGGGGAAGGAAAAACTGTTTTTT.

The rearrangement uses TRBV11-2 and TRBJ2-5; TRBD1 aligns across 7 bases. CDR1 SGHAT and CDR2 FQNNGV come from the germline V gene. This CDR3 contains 15 residues. Trimming at V came to 5 bases and at J to 5 bases, leaving 11 bases not matched to a gene. CDR3 bases: TGTGCCAGCAGCCCCCGGGACAGCCCAGAGGAGACCCAGTACTTC. This codes for CASSPRDSPEETQYF. Using reference TRBV11-2 and TRBJ2-5 for the parts outside the CDR3, the full variable domain is EAGVAQSPRYKIIEKRQSVAFWCNPISGHATLYWYQQILGQGPKLLIQFQNNGVVDDSQLPKDRFSAERLKGVDSTLKIQPAKLEDSAVYLCASSPRDSPEETQYFGPGTRLLVL.

This chain links TRBV5-1 with TRBJ2-2; 8 nucleotides align to TRBD2. V was clipped by 5 bases and J by 3 bases; unmatched bases: 6. Germline V gene lookup returns CDR1 SGHRS and CDR2 YFSETQ. The CDR3 runs to 15 residues. CDR3 sequence (DNA): TGCGCCAGCAGTCGGACTAGCCCTGACACCGGGGAGCTGTTTTTT. It yields the protein CASSRTSPDTGELFF.

The V gene is TRBV28, the J gene TRBJ1-2; no clear D. The CDR3 contains 12 residues. Germline CDR1 reads MDHEN; CDR2 reads SYDVKM. Trimming stripped 6 bases from V and 4 bases from J, with 9 bases between. The DNA of the CDR3 is TGTGCCAGCAGCCCCCGGCTCTATGGCTACACCTTC. This codes for CASSPRLYGYTF.

This rearrangement joins TRBV7-2 to TRBJ1-2; a weak D match, TRBD1 (5 bases). Germline V lookup: CDR1 SGHTA, CDR2 FQGNSA. This CDR3 is built from 13 residues. Deletions cut 4 bases from V and 4 bases from J, with 10 bases between. The CDR3 coding sequence is TGTGCCAGCAGCTCGGGACTGAGCTATGGCTACACCTTC. Translated, it gives CASSSGLSYGYTF.

This sequence joins TRBV5-5 and TRBJ2-5; 7 bases are a match to TRBD1. After removal of 2 bases from V and 5 bases from J, the junction contained 6 bases not matched to a gene. Germline lookup yields CDR1 SGHKS and CDR2 YYEKEE (reference sequence). CDR3 length equals 14 residues. The CDR3 spells CASSLQGPGETQYF. The CDR3 nucleotides are TGTGCCAGCAGCTTACAGGGGCCGGGGGAGACCCAGTACTTC. The full variable domain, completed using reference TRBV5-5 and TRBJ2-5, is DAGVTQSPTHLIKTRGQQVTLRCSPISGHKSVSWYQQVLGQGPQFIFQYYEKEERGRGNFPDRFSARQFPNYSSELNVNALLLGDSALYLCASSLQGPGETQYFGPGTRLLVL.

This chain joins TRBV7-9 and TRBJ1-4; 8 bases agree with TRBD1. V lost 1 base and J lost 6; bases outside the gene matches: 4. This CDR3 spans 15 amino acids. The germline V gene encodes CDR1 SEHNR and CDR2 FQNEAQ (reference sequence). The CDR3 nucleotides read TGTGCCAGCAGCTTAGAAGGACAGGGATATGAAAAACTGTTTTTT. Protein product: CASSLEGQGYEKLFF. The whole variable domain, remainder taken from reference TRBV7-9 and TRBJ1-4, is DTGVSQNPRHKITKRGQNVTFRCDPISEHNRLYWYRQTLGQGPEFLTYFQNEAQLEKSRLLSDRFSAERPKGSFSTLEIQRTEQGDSAMYLCASSLEGQGYEKLFFGSGTQLSVL.

A single count supports this clone. The genes are TRBV6-5 and TRBJ1-1; the D gene is possibly TRBD1 (5 bases). V was trimmed by 0 bases and J by 14 bases, leaving 10 bases between them. The CDR3 is 11 amino acids. Germline lookup yields CDR1 MNHEY and CDR2 SVGAGI. The DNA of the CDR3 is TGTGCCAGCAGTTACTCGGGGGGGATCTTCTTT. It encodes CASSYSGGIFF.

V and J are TRBV15 and TRBJ1-1; no clear D gene. Trimming pared 6 bases from V and 4 bases from J, leaving 15 bases between. In germline, CDR1 is LNHNV, CDR2 YYDKDF (reference sequence). This CDR3 is 14 amino acids long. CDR3 residues: CATSTRRVGTEAFF. The DNA for the CDR3 is TGTGCCACCAGTACCCGGCGGGTAGGCACTGAAGCTTTCTTT.

This clone was seen only once. The chain links TRBV10-2 to TRBJ2-3; TRBD1 is a possible D gene (5 bases). The ends were cut back, 3 bases at V and 2 bases at J, with 12 bases in the middle. The CDR3 covers 15 residues. Per the germline V gene, CDR1 is WSHSY and CDR2 is SAAADI. CDR3 bases: TGCGCCAGCAGTGATGGGCAGGGATCCACAGATACGCAGTATTTT. This codes for CASSDGQGSTDTQYF.

The chain carries TRBV27 and TRBJ2-7; the D gene is possibly TRBD1 (7 bases). The germline V gene has CDR1 MNHEY and CDR2 SMNVEV (reference sequence). The V end was cut by 6 bases, the J end by 1 base, with 16 bases between. This CDR3 is 15 amino acids long. The CDR3 spells CASSQGGQPSYEQYF. Written as DNA, the CDR3 is TGTGCCAGCAGCCAGGGGGGACAACCATCCTACGAGCAGTACTTC.

This rearrangement joins TRBV7-2 to TRBJ1-1; tentatively, D is TRBD1 (6 bases). Trimming removed 1 base at V and 5 bases at J, with 14 bases between. The CDR3 has 15 amino acids. Germline V gene sequence: CDR1 SGHTA, CDR2 FQGNSA. The CDR3 sequence: CASSLVSGGETEAFF. The CDR3 DNA reads as TGTGCCAGCAGCTTAGTCAGCGGGGGCGAGACTGAAGCTTTCTTT.

This clone was recorded once. V usage is TRBV12-3 or TRBV12-4 and J usage is TRBJ2-7; 7 bases fit TRBD2. This CDR3 is 13 amino acids long. Losses at the gene ends were 6 bases for V and 9 bases for J; bases not matched to a gene: 11. Here the CDR3 DNA reads TGTGCCAGCAGCCTCAGGCCCCCGGGGGGGCAGTACTTC. It translates to CASSLRPPGGQYF.

This rearrangement joins TRBV19 to TRBJ2-1; TRBD2 agrees at 10 bases. After removal of 3 bases from V and 4 bases from J, the junction contained 3 bases not matched to a gene. Germline CDR1 reads LNHDA; CDR2 reads SQIVND (reference sequence). The CDR3 has 15 residues. The CDR3: CASSITSGEYNEQFF. Here the CDR3 DNA reads TGTGCCAGTAGTATTACTAGCGGGGAATACAATGAGCAGTTCTTC.

V is TRBV19 and J is TRBJ1-3; 9 nucleotides line up with TRBD1. Germline CDR1 is LNHDA and CDR2 is SQIVND (reference sequence). The CDR3 covers 16 residues. V gave up 5 bases and J gave up 4 bases; unmatched junction bases: 9. In DNA form, the CDR3 reads TGTGCCAGTAGTGCCACGGGACAGGGCTCCGGAAACACCATATATTTT. Encoded protein: CASSATGQGSGNTIYF.

About this clone: Relative to the germline gene, one junction end is altered; a read error may explain this. This chain joins TRBV7-2 and TRBJ1-2; D is uncertain. This CDR3 region has 14 residues. Germline CDR1 is SGHTA and CDR2 is FQGNSA. In nucleotides, the CDR3 is TGTGCCAGCAGCTTAGTGGAGTCGATCCCGCGCTATGTTTTC. This translates into CASSLVESIPRYVF.

The chain carries TRBV19 and TRBJ1-2, with 10 bases identical to TRBD1. Germline V gene sequence: CDR1 LNHDA, CDR2 SQIVND (reference sequence). The V segment lost 3 bases and the J segment 3 bases; nucleotides outside the gene matches: 1. This CDR3 region has 14 residues. The chain's CDR3 is CASSMGTGDYGYTF. The CDR3 region has the DNA TGTGCCAGTAGTATGGGGACAGGGGACTATGGCTACACCTTC.

V is TRBV5-1 and J is TRBJ2-3; D ambiguous. The CDR3 is made up of 15 amino acids. Trimming stripped 0 bases from V and 4 bases from J, with 12 bases between. The germline CDR1 and CDR2 sequences are SGHRS and YFSETQ. For the CDR3, the DNA is TGCGCCAGCAGCTTGGGGCAGGTGGGGTCAGATACGCAGTATTTT. The encoded protein is CASSLGQVGSDTQYF.

V usage is TRBV27 and J usage is TRBJ2-7; D assignment may be TRBD1 or TRBD2 (5 bases each). The length of the CDR3 is 14 residues. V gave up 6 bases and J gave up 6 bases, with 18 bases separating them. Germline CDR1 and CDR2: MNHEY and SMNVEV (reference sequence). The CDR3 here is CASSSTRQSGEQYF. CDR3 nucleotide sequence: TGTGCCAGCAGCTCAACTAGACAGTCGGGCGAGCAGTACTTC.

The chain carries TRBV28 and TRBJ1-2; 12 bases match TRBD1. Germline assignment: CDR1 MDHEN and CDR2 SYDVKM. The CDR3 contains 17 residues. The trim removed 8 bases at V and 7 bases at J, leaving 17 bases unmatched. CDR3 residues: CASRSPGQGAERGGYTF. The CDR3, as DNA: TGTGCCAGCCGGAGTCCGGGACAGGGGGCTGAAAGGGGTGGCTACACCTTC.

This rearrangement joins TRBV7-9 to TRBJ2-1, with D unresolved. V lost 1 base and J 7 bases, leaving 11 bases between the germline ends. The CDR3 is made up of 14 amino acids. Germline assignment: CDR1 SEHNR and CDR2 FQNEAQ (reference sequence). The CDR3: CASSLVSSQNEQFF. In nucleotides, the CDR3 is TGTGCCAGCAGCTTAGTGTCCAGTCAAAATGAGCAGTTCTTC.